The 12 T cell receptor beta chains presented below share a single source sample, sequenced in a study of OX40 agonist ivuxolimab in advanced cancers. The data were produced by immunoSEQ multiplex PCR, yet TCRdb's version contains in-frame clones alone and is incomplete. There are about 71,000 clones in the sample; 86% occur only once, and around 1.9% lies in the top ten. The sample was CD4+ or CD8+ T cells sorted from blood, taken in a trial of the OX40 agonist ivuxolimab. These receptors all stem from an adult with an advanced solid tumor such as melanoma, head and neck, liver or kidney cancer.

The chain is built from TRBV11-3 and TRBJ2-1; TRBD2 matches 11 bases. Trimming removed 6 bases from V and 9 bases from J; junction bases left unmatched: 10. Germline CDR1 SGHNT, CDR2 YENEEA. The CDR3 consists of 15 residues. The CDR3: CASSELAGAQGEQFF. The CDR3 DNA reads as TGTGCCAGCAGTGAACTAGCGGGAGCCCAGGGTGAGCAGTTCTTC.

The J gene is TRBJ1-2, the V gene TRBV15; 8 nucleotides align to TRBD1. V lost 2 bases to trimming and J lost 7 bases; unmatched junction nucleotides: 3. The CDR3 extends over 13 amino acids. Germline V gives CDR1 LNHNV, CDR2 YYDKDF (reference sequence). CDR3 DNA sequence: TGTGCCACCAGCAGACAGGGGGCAAGTGGCTACACCTTC. Its protein product is CATSRQGASGYTF.

The V gene is TRBV10-3, the J gene TRBJ2-5, with D maybe TRBD1 (7 bases). Trimming removed 3 bases from V and 7 bases from J, with 15 bases in between. CDR1 and CDR2 (germline): ENHRY, SYGVKD. The CDR3 contains 14 residues. The CDR3: CAISDLGQGGTQYF. The CDR3 DNA reads TGTGCCATCAGTGACTTAGGGCAGGGGGGGACCCAGTACTTC.

This rearrangement joins TRBV28 to TRBJ1-2; D ambiguous. This CDR3 has 15 residues. Trimming pared 4 bases from V and 1 base from J, leaving 13 bases between. The germline V gene encodes CDR1 MDHEN and CDR2 SYDVKM. CDR3 region: CASSSLSTGNYGYTF. CDR3 in DNA: TGTGCCAGCAGTTCGCTTTCGACTGGTAACTATGGCTACACCTTC.

The sample holds a few counts of this clone. The rearrangement uses TRBV7-8 and TRBJ1-1; perhaps TRBD1 as D (5 bases). Looked up from germline, CDR1 is SGHVS and CDR2 is FQNEAQ. V was shortened by 1 base and J by 3 bases, with 18 bases between the two germline ends. The CDR3 covers 17 residues. The CDR3 is CASSLVRVVTVYTEAFF. CDR3 DNA: TGTGCCAGCAGCTTAGTCAGGGTTGTAACTGTGTACACTGAAGCTTTCTTT.

The chain recombines TRBV7-2 with TRBJ2-7, with 10 bases aligning to TRBD1. Germline V CDR1 and CDR2: SGHTA, FQGNSA. There are 16 residues in the CDR3. Trimming cost V 1 base and J 3 bases; bases outside gene matches: 6. CDR3 residues: CASSLGDRGFLYEQYF. CDR3 nucleotides: TGTGCCAGCAGCTTAGGGGACAGGGGCTTCCTCTACGAGCAGTACTTC.

V is TRBV7-9 and J is TRBJ1-1; 8 bases align to TRBD1. J lost 4 bases, V lost 1 base, and 8 bases had no gene match. Germline-derived CDR1 and CDR2 are SEHNR and FQNEAQ (reference sequence). This CDR3 contains 16 residues. CDR3 amino acids: CASSLGGQALGTEAFF. In DNA form, the CDR3 reads TGTGCCAGCAGCTTAGGGGGACAGGCTTTGGGCACTGAAGCTTTCTTT.

The chain combines TRBV5-4 with TRBJ2-3, with 7 bases aligning to TRBD1. This CDR3 spans 15 amino acids. The V and J ends lost 0 bases and 6 bases, in that order; junction bases with no gene match: 7. Germline assignment: CDR1 SGHNT and CDR2 YYREEE (reference sequence). The CDR3 here is CASSLEQGRADTQYF. CDR3 sequence (DNA): TGTGCCAGCAGCTTGGAACAGGGGCGGGCTGATACGCAGTATTTT.

This sequence joins TRBV4-1 and TRBJ1-6, with D maybe TRBD1 (6 bases). Looked up from germline, CDR1 is MGHRA and CDR2 is YSYEKL. CDR3 length: 12 residues. V shed 6 bases and J shed 13 bases, with 13 bases lying between them. This CDR3 is CASSQGIFPLHF. The DNA of the CDR3 is TGCGCCAGCAGTCAGGGGATTTTCCCCCTCCACTTT.

The J gene is TRBJ2-1, the V gene TRBV5-1, with a tentative D call TRBD1 (5 bases). The CDR3 is 15 residues long. The germline CDR1 and CDR2 sequences are SGHRS and YFSETQ. V gave up 0 bases and J gave up 6 bases, with 13 bases separating them. The CDR3 coding sequence is TGCGCCAGCAGCTTGGGGCAGGGCGCCGGCAATGAGCAGTTCTTC. It translates to CASSLGQGAGNEQFF. The full variable domain, completed using reference TRBV5-1 and TRBJ2-1, is KAGVTQTPRYLIKTRGQQVTLSCSPISGHRSVSWYQQTPGQGLQFLFEYFSETQRNKGNFPGRFSGRQFSNSRSEMNVSTLELGDSALYLCASSLGQGAGNEQFFGPGTRLTVL.

There are a few counts of this clone. This same CDR3 is encoded by further DNA sequences in the sample. V is TRBV11-1 and J is TRBJ2-5; tentatively, D is TRBD1 or TRBD2 (5 bases each). This CDR3 spans 14 amino acids. Between the trimmed V and J ends, which lost 4 bases and 4 bases, there was a span of 13 bases. Germline loops: CDR1 SGHAT, CDR2 FQDESV (reference sequence). The CDR3 sequence: CASSSRGVGETQYF. CDR3 DNA sequence: TGTGCCAGCAGCTCGAGGGGAGTCGGAGAGACCCAGTACTTC. Full variable domain (missing parts from reference TRBV11-1 and TRBJ2-5): EAEVAQSPRYKITEKSQAVAFWCDPISGHATLYWYRQILGQGPELLVQFQDESVVDDSQLPKDRFSAERLKGVDSTLKIQPAELGDSAMYLCASSSRGVGETQYFGPGTRLLVL.

The V and J genes are TRBV6-5 and TRBJ1-1; D gene ambiguous. This CDR3 region has 11 residues. V lost 6 bases and J lost 7, with 9 bases in between. The germline V gene encodes CDR1 MNHEY and CDR2 SVGAGI. CDR3 nucleotides: TGTGCCAGCAGGCACGGATATGAAGCTTTCTTT. Residues: CASRHGYEAFF.